Listed below are T cell receptor beta chains from one sample, sequenced in a study of Ad26.COV2.S vaccination and SARS-CoV-2 variants. Measured with immunoSEQ multiplex PCR; TCRdb has only the in-frame clones, and not every one. The profile covers about 410,000 clones, with less than 90% appearing a single time and around 3.4% taken by the ten largest. The sequenced sample was peripheral blood, obtained in a trial of Ad26.COV2.S vaccine versus placebo. The origin of the receptors is a person aged 18-65 years who received the Ad26.COV2.S COVID-19 vaccine or a placebo. CDR3s include the opening cysteine and the closing phenylalanine or tryptophan.

TRBV7-9	TRBJ2-1	CASSSWTSMGEQFF
TRBV11-2	TRBJ1-5	CASSLSAGGDQPQHF
TRBV5-1	TRBJ1-2	CASSFNGASLNYGYTF
TRBV11-3	TRBJ1-1	CASSLGGDTEAFF
TRBV15	TRBJ1-6	CATSVTRVSSSYNSPLHF
TRBV2	TRBJ1-1	CASKQARMNTEAFF
TRBV5-1	TRBJ2-5	CASSQLAGDETQYF
TRBV3-1/TRBV3-2	TRBJ2-5	CASSQVGQGFGQETQYF
TRBV7-9	TRBJ2-1	CARGTGAGNEQFF
TRBV5-4	TRBJ1-2	CASSLGSAYGYTF
TRBV9	TRBJ2-1	CASSVGLAGLYNEQFF
TRBV2	TRBJ1-1	CASTQTPTGQAFF
TRBV7-7	TRBJ1-4	CASSLSPREKLFF
TRBV11-2	TRBJ1-6	CASSAIPNSPLHF
TRBV14	TRBJ1-2	CASSQVTGQGGRVYGYTF
TRBV2	TRBJ1-3	CASSDSSGNTIYF
TRBV6-6	TRBJ2-5	CASSYSRTTKETQYF
TRBV12-3/TRBV12-4	TRBJ2-7	CASRVEGYDKQYF
TRBV9	TRBJ2-5	CASSVGIQETQYF
TRBV7-9	TRBJ1-4	CASSPLIRRGDEKLFF
TRBV19	TRBJ1-1	CASSIFGQHISKNTEAFF
TRBV20-1	TRBJ2-3	CSAAGDTQYF
TRBV15	TRBJ2-1	CATSRDKSSGGSFRGEQFF
TRBV10-3	TRBJ1-1	CAASEGVNTEAFF
TRBV19	TRBJ1-5	CASNLVGDVGQPQHF
TRBV6-2/TRBV6-3	TRBJ2-5	CASSYSLYSQETQYF
TRBV27	TRBJ1-2	CASSSPGEVGGYTF
TRBV6-5	TRBJ1-4	CASSSGDPGEKLFF
TRBV30	TRBJ1-2	CAWSMGTRRSGYTF
TRBV3-1/TRBV3-2	TRBJ1-2	CASRQQGAHNYGYTF
TRBV9	TRBJ2-1	CASSPLSRDTAYNEQFF
TRBV7-2	TRBJ2-1	CASRLGQGTYNEQFF
TRBV13	TRBJ1-1	CASSLGRRMNTEAFF